One and the same sample provided the 21 T cell receptor beta chains below, sequenced in a study of Ad26.COV2.S vaccination and SARS-CoV-2 variants. Data came from immunoSEQ multiplex PCR; TCRdb stores just in-frame clones and leaves some out. The sample has some 640,000 clones; 89% are singletons. Treatment indicated: roughly 20 received Ad26.COV2.S at low or high dose, single or two shots; several received placebo; per-sample allocation not given. Collection of samples fell on day 63 after the first vaccine or placebo injection. The material sequenced was peripheral blood, taken in a trial of Ad26.COV2.S vaccine versus placebo. These receptor sequences come from a person aged 18-65 years who received the Ad26.COV2.S COVID-19 vaccine or a placebo.

The chain combines TRBV19 with TRBJ1-3; D gene ambiguous. The CDR3 has 14 residues. From germline, CDR1 is LNHDA and CDR2 SQIVND (reference sequence). V dropped 3 bases and J dropped 0 bases, with 6 bases sitting between them. The CDR3 DNA reads TGTGCCAGTAGTATTAGGACCTCTGGAAACACCATATATTTT. Protein sequence: CASSIRTSGNTIYF.

J is TRBJ2-1 and V is TRBV25-1; 7 bases fit TRBD2. Per germline, CDR1 MGHDK and CDR2 SYGVNS. Trimming at V came to 0 bases and at J to 4 bases, leaving 6 bases not matched to a gene. The CDR3 spans 16 residues. CDR3: CASSEYGGKGYNEQFF. CDR3 DNA: TGTGCCAGCAGTGAATACGGGGGGAAGGGTTACAATGAGCAGTTCTTC. The variable domain in full, completed from reference TRBV25-1 and TRBJ2-1, reads EADIYQTPRYLVIGTGKKITLECSQTMGHDKMYWYQQDPGMELHLIHYSYGVNSTEKGDLSSESTVSRIRTEHFPLTLESARPSHTSQYLCASSEYGGKGYNEQFFGPGTRLTVL.

For the CDR3, the DNA is TGTGCCAGCAGCTACCGGGACAGGGTGAACACTGAAGCTTTCTTT. It encodes CASSYRDRVNTEAFF. J is TRBJ1-1 and V is TRBV5-6, with 9 bases aligning to TRBD1. This CDR3 contains 15 residues. V trimming: 3 bases; J trimming: 0 bases; junction bases outside the gene matches: 3. Per the germline V gene, CDR1 is SGHDT and CDR2 is YYEEEE.

V and J are TRBV13 and TRBJ2-1; 8 positions match TRBD2. V was clipped by 0 bases and J by 2 bases; unmatched bases: 9. Germline CDR1 and CDR2: PRHDT and FYEKMQ (reference sequence). CDR3 size: 18 residues. The CDR3 DNA follows: TGTGCCAGCAGCTTAGGGCTGGGCGCGGGAGGCGCCTACAATGAGCAGTTCTTC. Protein sequence: CASSLGLGAGGAYNEQFF.

The chain combines TRBV6-5 with TRBJ2-5; 9 nucleotides line up with TRBD1. Germline CDR1 reads MNHEY; CDR2 reads SVGAGI. The CDR3 covers 16 residues. J gave up 4 bases and V 0 bases, and 6 bases lay outside the gene matches. DNA for the CDR3: TGTGCCAGCAGTTACTCGAACAGGGGGCTAGCAGAGACCCAGTACTTC. This translates into CASSYSNRGLAETQYF.

The V and J genes are TRBV7-9 and TRBJ2-2, with 9 bases that match TRBD1. Germline CDR1 and CDR2: SEHNR and FQNEAQ (reference sequence). The CDR3 loop spans 13 amino acids. Trimming at V came to 5 bases and at J to 6 bases, leaving 1 base not matched to a gene. CDR3 nucleotides: TGTGCCAGCAGCGACAGGGGGGCCGGGGAGCTGTTTTTT. Translation gives CASSDRGAGELFF.

The rearrangement joins TRBV2 to TRBJ1-1, with D possibly being TRBD1 (5 bases). The CDR3 covers 13 residues. CDR1 and CDR2 (germline): SNHLY, FYNNEI. V was trimmed by 4 bases and J by 1 base, leaving 7 bases between them. CDR3 nucleotide sequence: TGTGCCAGCAGTGGGGACTGGAACACTGAAGCTTTCTTT. Its protein is CASSGDWNTEAFF. Variable domain in full (rest from reference TRBV2 and TRBJ1-1): EPEVTQTPSHQVTQMGQEVILRCVPISNHLYFYWYRQILGQKVEFLVSFYNNEISEKSEIFDDQFSVERPDGSNFTLKIRSTKLEDSAMYFCASSGDWNTEAFFGQGTRLTVV.

This clone was seen just once. V usage is TRBV10-1 and J usage is TRBJ2-1, with 9 bases lining up with TRBD2. Germline V CDR1 and CDR2: WNHNN, SYGVQD (reference sequence). There are 14 residues in the CDR3. V lost 6 bases, J lost 7 bases, and 7 bases stayed unmatched. CDR3 in DNA: TGCGCCAGCAGCGTAGCGGGAGCAGGAAATGAGCAGTTCTTC. Its protein is CASSVAGAGNEQFF.

V usage is TRBV7-8 and J usage is TRBJ2-7; 7 positions match TRBD2. V was pared by 8 bases and J by 3 bases, with 13 bases of the junction left unmatched. Germline CDR1 SGHVS, CDR2 FQNEAQ. The CDR3 length is 15 residues. CDR3 DNA: TGTGCCAGCGGTCGTCGGGGGAGGGTCAGCTACGAGCAGTACTTC. It yields the protein CASGRRGRVSYEQYF.

The chain uses TRBV5-1 and TRBJ2-5; 10 bases match TRBD2. CDR3 length equals 17 residues. Germline CDR1 reads SGHRS; CDR2 reads YFSETQ. Germline trimming cut 1 base from V and 5 bases from J; bases unmatched to any gene: 11. CDR3 DNA sequence: TGCGCCAGCAGCTTGAGGGTAGCGGGAGGCCCCTCGGAGACCCAGTACTTC. It yields the protein CASSLRVAGGPSETQYF.

This clone was detected a few times. J is TRBJ1-6 and V is TRBV11-2; D remains ambiguous. This CDR3 has 13 residues. CDR1 is SGHAT and CDR2 is FQNNGV in the germline V gene. The V and J ends lost 3 bases and 7 bases respectively, with 7 bases between them. CDR3 in DNA: TGTGCCAGCAGCTTTGGGGTGAATTCACCCCTCCACTTT. Encoded protein: CASSFGVNSPLHF. The full variable domain, with the rest looked up from reference TRBV11-2 and TRBJ1-6, is EAGVAQSPRYKIIEKRQSVAFWCNPISGHATLYWYQQILGQGPKLLIQFQNNGVVDDSQLPKDRFSAERLKGVDSTLKIQPAKLEDSAVYLCASSFGVNSPLHFGNGTRLTVT.

The chain joins TRBV19 to TRBJ2-7, with D maybe TRBD1 (6 bases). Trimming removed 9 bases from V and 0 bases from J, with 15 bases in between. This CDR3 comprises 14 residues. Germline CDR1 LNHDA, CDR2 SQIVND (reference sequence). CDR3 in amino acids: CASSGTWSSYEQYF. The CDR3 DNA reads TGTGCCAGCTCCGGGACATGGAGCTCCTACGAGCAGTACTTC.

The chain uses TRBV19 and TRBJ1-1; D may be TRBD1 (5 bases). The V gene's germline CDR1 is LNHDA and CDR2 SQIVND (reference sequence). The CDR3 contains 14 residues. Between the trimmed V and J ends, which lost 6 bases and 7 bases, there was a span of 18 bases. DNA for the CDR3: TGTGCCAGTAGCCCGACAGCCCGGGGAGATGAAGCTTTCTTT. Translating it yields CASSPTARGDEAFF.

The CDR3 spells CASSQDDMGVYNSPLHF. The CDR3 region has the DNA TGCGCCAGCAGCCAAGACGACATGGGGGTTTATAATTCACCCCTCCACTTT. This chain uses TRBV4-1 with TRBJ1-6; TRBD1 might be the D (5 bases). V shed 0 bases and J shed 4 bases, with 13 bases lying between them. CDR1 is MGHRA and CDR2 is YSYEKL in the germline V gene. The CDR3 has 17 residues.

The chain couples TRBV19 to TRBJ2-7; no clear D gene. Trimming removed 2 bases from V and 0 bases from J, with 8 bases in between. The CDR3 runs to 14 residues. CDR1 is LNHDA and CDR2 is SQIVND in the germline V gene (reference sequence). CDR3 loop: CASSIRALSYEQYF. CDR3 in DNA: TGTGCCAGTAGTATAAGGGCACTCTCCTACGAGCAGTACTTC.

CDR3 sequence: CASSRDRTNYGYTF. CDR3 nucleotide sequence: TGTGCCAGCAGCCGGGACAGAACTAACTATGGCTACACCTTC. The chain has TRBV6-4 and TRBJ1-2; 7 positions match TRBD1. V shed 6 bases, J shed 0 bases, and the junction held 4 bases outside the gene matches. This CDR3 is 14 amino acids long. From germline, CDR1 is MRHNA and CDR2 SNTAGT.

The chain joins TRBV2 to TRBJ2-3; either TRBD1 or TRBD2 may fit D (5 bases each). Per germline, CDR1 SNHLY and CDR2 FYNNEI. CDR3 length: 14 residues. V lost 2 bases and J 5 bases, leaving 11 bases between the germline ends. The CDR3 nucleotides are TGTGCCAGCAGTGAAAACTCGAGGGGAGATACGCAGTATTTT. It yields the protein CASSENSRGDTQYF.

This clone was observed once. The V call is TRBV12-3 or TRBV12-4, the J call TRBJ2-1; D gene unclear. The CDR3 has 13 amino acids. The V gene lost 3 bases and the J gene lost 7 bases, with 10 bases spanning the gap. This CDR3 is CASSLGQGNEQFF. CDR3 DNA: TGTGCCAGCAGTTTGGGTCAAGGGAATGAGCAGTTCTTC.

This clone has just one count. This chain uses TRBV16 with TRBJ1-2; D ambiguous. V shed 2 bases and J shed 2 bases, with 6 bases lying between them. The CDR3 covers 13 residues. CDR1 is KGHSY and CDR2 is FQNENV in the germline V gene. The CDR3 coding sequence is TGTGCCAGCAGCCAACTGGACAACTATGGCTACACCTTC. It codes for CASSQLDNYGYTF.

The chain carries TRBV7-6 and TRBJ2-7; D not certain. Trimming left V 0 bases short and J 2 bases short, with 2 bases between. The V gene's germline CDR1 is SGHVS and CDR2 FNYEAQ. The CDR3 consists of 12 residues. The CDR3 bases are TGTGCCAGCAGCTTAGCTCCCTACGAGCAGTACTTC. Its protein is CASSLAPYEQYF.

This rearrangement joins TRBV3-1 (or the pseudogene TRBV3-2) to TRBJ1-1; D remains ambiguous. The V gene's germline CDR1 is LGHDT and CDR2 YNNKEL (reference sequence). The length of the CDR3 is 16 residues. V dropped 1 base and J dropped 1 base, with 13 bases sitting between them. CDR3 protein: CASSQGLITGNTEAFF. CDR3 DNA: TGTGCCAGCAGCCAAGGTTTAATAACGGGGAACACTGAAGCTTTCTTT.